The clone carrying this TCR beta chain was picked up one time. Its target is not known. The data stem from a study of immune evolution from preneoplasia to lung adenocarcinoma. CDR1 and CDR2 (germline): MDHEN, SYDVKM. Deletions cut 2 bases from V and 3 bases from J, with 10 bases between. This CDR3 is built from 14 residues. Measured with immunoSEQ multiplex PCR; TCRdb has only the in-frame clones, and not every one. Of roughly 8,300 clones listed, approximately 83% are singletons. General study findings and limits: Highest clonality occurred in KRAS-mutant, not EGFR-mutant or double wild-type, nodules. Top clone frequencies peaked in normal lung, apparently declining through invasive adenocarcinoma.

Patient tissue came from resections in Japan or China, 2014–2017. Two lung cancer pathologists independently confirmed each histologic diagnosis. Sequencing was carried out using FFPE minimally invasive lung adenocarcinoma tissue. The chain has TRBV28 and TRBJ1-2, with a possible D match to TRBD1 (6 bases). This sequence originates from a person aged 65 to 85 with lung adenocarcinoma. DNA of the CDR3: TGTGCCAGCAGTTTACGGGGGGCCTACTATGGCTACACCTTC. Its translation: CASSLRGAYYGYTF.